This TCR beta chain was found in a study of CD8 T cells in Susac syndrome. Overall study results and limits: As the study acknowledged, the number of individuals who were part of its TCR sequencing and HLA analysis was relatively small.

Random hexamers served to reverse transcribe roughly 0.45 to 1 ug RNA. TCRdb passed the immunoSEQ multiplex PCR reads through MiXCR, listing each CDR3 protein once. Among approximately 190,000 distinct CDR3 sequences, around 93% were seen once, and the ten largest hold 0.095% to 0.12%. Between the trimmed V and J ends, which lost 3 bases and 1 base, there was a span of 14 bases. The CDR3 is 16 residues long. The control participants were healthy donors, and these controls were matched with respect to both age and sex. A note on this clonotype: Antigen specificity is unknown.

The specimen was CD4+ T cells from PBMCs. The chain uses TRBV12-3 or TRBV12-4 and TRBJ2-3, with D possibly being TRBD2 (6 bases). The TCR was taken from a human donor in good health. DNA for the CDR3: TGTGCCAGCAGTTTGAGGCAGGGAGGAGGCACAGATACGCAGTATTTT. Protein: CASSLRQGGGTDTQYF.